The 8 T cell receptor beta chains listed next were all sequenced from one sample in a study of technical replicates of blood from a handful of donors. Clones were sequenced by immunoSEQ multiplex PCR, and TCRdb holds only the in-frame ones, with some missing. The sample includes 60,000 to 85,000 clones, around 94% seen only once; the top ten take about 0.4%. What was sequenced was T cells isolated from PBMCs. Every receptor here comes from a human donor in good health.

The chain links TRBV7-2 to TRBJ1-2; D unclear. This CDR3 spans 12 amino acids. Trimming left V 5 bases short and J 6 bases short, with 10 bases between. Germline assignment: CDR1 SGHTA and CDR2 FQGNSA. In DNA, the CDR3 is TGTGCCAGCAGCCTCGGGTGGGATGGCTACACCTTC. Encoded protein: CASSLGWDGYTF.

The CDR3 loop is CSVEVRTSGLSDTQYF. The CDR3 DNA reads TGCAGCGTTGAAGTTAGGACTAGCGGGCTGTCAGATACGCAGTATTTT. V and J are TRBV29-1 and TRBJ2-3; 11 nucleotides align to TRBD2. The germline gives CDR1 SQVTM, CDR2 ANQGSEA. The CDR3 runs 16 residues. Trimming cost V 1 base and J 4 bases; bases outside gene matches: 7.

The genes are TRBV7-2 and TRBJ1-3; D gene ambiguous. The CDR3 has 14 residues. Trimming took off 3 bases at V and 2 bases at J, with 8 bases between the two ends. The germline CDR1 and CDR2 sequences are SGHTA and FQGNSA. CDR3: CASSLLGAGNTIYF. In nucleotides, the CDR3 is TGTGCCAGCAGCTTGCTCGGGGCTGGAAACACCATATATTTT. Full variable domain (outside the CDR3, taken from reference TRBV7-2 and TRBJ1-3): GAGVSQSPSNKVTEKGKDVELRCDPISGHTALYWYRQSLGQGLEFLIYFQGNSAPDKSGLPSDRFSAERTGGSVSTLTIQRTQQEDSAVYLCASSLLGAGNTIYFGEGSWLTVV.

The chain couples TRBV10-3 to TRBJ1-2; D not resolved. CDR3 length equals 13 residues. Germline-derived CDR1 and CDR2 are ENHRY and SYGVKD. The V gene lost 3 bases and the J gene lost 6 bases, with 11 bases spanning the gap. The CDR3 protein is CAISERQTDGYTF. CDR3 nucleotides: TGTGCCATCAGTGAAAGACAAACGGATGGCTACACCTTC.

The table lists this clone with many counts. The chain carries TRBV7-3 and TRBJ2-7, with 7 bases matching TRBD2. Losses at the gene ends were 3 bases for V and 3 bases for J; bases not matched to a gene: 5. From germline, CDR1 is SGHTA and CDR2 FQGTGA. This CDR3 region has 14 residues. CDR3 region: CASSLQRGSYEQYF. The DNA for the CDR3 is TGTGCCAGCAGCTTGCAGCGGGGCAGCTACGAGCAGTACTTC.

V usage is TRBV7-3 and J usage is TRBJ2-3; D is possibly TRBD2 (6 bases). CDR3 size: 13 residues. From germline, CDR1 is SGHTA and CDR2 FQGTGA. Trimming removed 8 bases at V and 5 bases at J, with 14 bases between. The CDR3 DNA is TGTGCCAGCCGCGACGGGAGTTTAGATACGCAGTATTTT. It codes for CASRDGSLDTQYF.

The rearrangement joins TRBV10-3 to TRBJ2-5; 8 nucleotides align to TRBD2. Germline CDR1 and CDR2: ENHRY and SYGVKD. J was trimmed by 4 bases and V by 10 bases; bases with no gene match: 2. The CDR3 length is 11 residues. The CDR3 sequence: CATRGGETQYF. The CDR3 coding sequence is TGTGCCACCCGGGGGGGAGAGACCCAGTACTTC.

The chain links TRBV5-4 to TRBJ2-3; 8 bases match TRBD1. The germline gives CDR1 SGHNT, CDR2 YYREEE (reference sequence). The CDR3 sequence is 16 residues long. The V gene end was trimmed by 0 bases and the J gene end by 3 bases; junction bases not matched to a gene: 6. CDR3 loop: CASSLALRQGTDTQYF. CDR3 DNA: TGTGCCAGCAGCTTGGCCCTCAGACAGGGGACAGATACGCAGTATTTT.